The 28 T cell receptor beta chains below come from one sample, sequenced in a study of blood T cell repertoires in COVID-19. Using immunoSEQ multiplex PCR, the repertoire was profiled, and TCRdb retains in-frame clones only, with some absent. The data show a few hundred thousand clones, 90% seen once. The sample comprised PBMCs or T cells enriched from blood (not recorded which). These receptors all stem from a young woman with acute COVID-19.

V usage is TRBV30 and J usage is TRBJ1-2; D is perhaps TRBD1 (5 bases). The CDR3 has 16 amino acids. Per the germline V gene, CDR1 is GTSNPN and CDR2 is SVGIG (reference sequence). With 2 bases removed from V and 0 bases from J, the gap between germline ends came to 16 bases. The CDR3 DNA reads as TGTGCCTGGAGTCCACCTCAGCGACAGACTAACTATGGCTACACCTTC. Translation gives CAWSPPQRQTNYGYTF.

The J gene is TRBJ1-5, the V gene TRBV19, with 11 bases aligning to TRBD1. The V and J ends lost 4 bases and 6 bases, in that order; junction bases with no gene match: 11. The CDR3 consists of 17 residues. Germline V CDR1 and CDR2: LNHDA, SQIVND (reference sequence). CDR3 sequence reads: CASSTHRTGGRGQPQHF. The CDR3 DNA is TGTGCCAGTAGTACTCATAGGACAGGGGGCAGGGGTCAGCCCCAGCATTTT.

The genes are TRBV24-1 and TRBJ1-2, with 9 positions matching TRBD1. Germline CDR1 reads KGHDR; CDR2 reads SFDVKD. The J segment lost 7 bases and the V segment lost 4 bases, leaving 6 bases of the junction unmatched. The CDR3 is made up of 14 amino acids. This chain's CDR3 is CATSDPRQGVGYTF. In nucleotides, the CDR3 is TGTGCCACCAGTGACCCACGACAGGGGGTTGGCTACACCTTC.

The rearrangement links TRBV2 to TRBJ2-7; no firm D call. V lost 7 bases and J lost 1, with 8 bases in between. Germline V lookup: CDR1 SNHLY, CDR2 FYNNEI. The CDR3 is 12 residues long. CDR3 region: CASMVSSYEQYF. The CDR3 region has the DNA TGTGCCAGCATGGTCAGTTCCTACGAGCAGTACTTC.

V gene TRBV5-1 combines with J gene TRBJ2-1; possibly TRBD2 for D (5 bases). The germline gives CDR1 SGHRS, CDR2 YFSETQ. The CDR3 length is 14 residues. Between the trimmed V and J ends, which lost 0 bases and 9 bases, there was a span of 13 bases. This chain's CDR3 is CASSLEDTRSEQFF. As DNA, the CDR3 is TGCGCCAGCAGCTTGGAAGATACTAGGAGTGAGCAGTTCTTC.

The rearrangement links TRBV18 to TRBJ2-6; a weak D match, TRBD1 (5 bases). V was pared by 3 bases and J by 2 bases, with 11 bases between. Germline V gives CDR1 KGHSH, CDR2 LQKENI. This CDR3 is built from 16 residues. CDR3 sequence (DNA): TGTGCCAGCTCACCCATCCAGGGTACTGGGGCCAACGTCCTGACTTTC. It encodes CASSPIQGTGANVLTF.

This clone is a singleton in its sample. This sequence joins TRBV5-1 and TRBJ1-4; D might be TRBD1 (6 bases). This CDR3 is 12 amino acids long. The germline V gene has CDR1 SGHRS and CDR2 YFSETQ. V was shortened by 2 bases and J by 10 bases, with 9 bases between the two germline ends. CDR3 coding DNA: TGCGCCAGCAGCTTACAGGGACGAAAACTGTTTTTT. Translation gives CASSLQGRKLFF.

The chain couples TRBV6-5 to TRBJ1-4; 9 nucleotides align to TRBD1. V lost 4 bases to trimming and J lost 8 bases; unmatched junction nucleotides: 8. The CDR3 contains 15 residues. Germline-derived CDR1 and CDR2 are MNHEY and SVGAGI. The DNA for the CDR3 is TGTGCCAGCAGTTTGTTGGACAGGGGAGGAGAAAAACTGTTTTTT. Amino acid sequence: CASSLLDRGGEKLFF.

The chain carries TRBV9 and TRBJ2-7, with TRBD2 identical over 15 bases. The J segment lost 5 bases and the V segment lost 3 bases, leaving 3 bases of the junction unmatched. In germline, CDR1 is SGDLS, CDR2 YYNGEE. This CDR3 contains 15 residues. The CDR3 region has the DNA TGTGCCAGCAGCGATCGGACTAGCGGGAGGGACGAGCAGTACTTC. It specifies CASSDRTSGRDEQYF.

This chain links TRBV12-5 with TRBJ2-5; D remains ambiguous. V dropped 3 bases and J dropped 7 bases, with 12 bases sitting between them. Per the germline V gene, CDR1 is LGHNT and CDR2 is FRNRAP. This CDR3 spans 13 amino acids. DNA for the CDR3: TGTGCTAGTGGTTTTATTCAGGATGGGACCCAGTACTTC. This gives the protein CASGFIQDGTQYF.

The chain employs TRBV28 and TRBJ1-5; D unresolved. Trimming shortened V by 6 bases and J by 7 bases, and 10 bases separated the two germline ends. CDR3 size: 12 residues. Germline V gene lookup returns CDR1 MDHEN and CDR2 SYDVKM. Written as DNA, the CDR3 is TGTGCCAGCAGCCTCTTCCAGCAGCCCCAGCATTTT. This gives the protein CASSLFQQPQHF.

This clone was picked up a small number of times. V gene TRBV6-6 combines with J gene TRBJ1-3, with a weak D call TRBD1 (6 bases). The ends were cut back, 0 bases at V and 2 bases at J, with 11 bases in the middle. The germline CDR1 and CDR2 sequences are MNHNY and SVGAGI (reference sequence). The CDR3 is made up of 16 amino acids. The CDR3 bases are TGTGCCAGCAGTTACTCGGCAGGGGCGACTGGAAACACCATATATTTT. It translates to CASSYSAGATGNTIYF.

The count of this clone is one. The chain joins TRBV5-6 to TRBJ1-3; the match to TRBD1 covers 7 bases. After removal of 0 bases from V and 4 bases from J, the junction contained 10 bases not matched to a gene. The CDR3 is 17 amino acids. The germline gives CDR1 SGHDT, CDR2 YYEEEE. The CDR3 loop reads CASSLVGGRGLGNTIYF. DNA of the CDR3: TGTGCCAGCAGCTTGGTCGGTGGCAGGGGGTTAGGAAACACCATATATTTT.

The chain combines TRBV10-3 with TRBJ2-5; D is uncertain. Per the germline V gene, CDR1 is ENHRY and CDR2 is SYGVKD. Trimming pared 4 bases from V and 0 bases from J, leaving 9 bases between. CDR3 length: 14 amino acids. The CDR3: CAISVSVYQETQYF. The CDR3 coding sequence is TGTGCCATCAGTGTCTCAGTGTACCAAGAGACCCAGTACTTC.

V gene TRBV6-5 combines with J gene TRBJ2-7; 7 bases are a match to TRBD2. V lost 10 bases, J lost 3 bases, and 9 bases stayed unmatched. The CDR3 extends over 13 amino acids. The germline V gene encodes CDR1 MNHEY and CDR2 SVGAGI. As DNA, the CDR3 is TGTGCCACAGGACTAGGCCTACGCTACGAGCAGTACTTC. Amino acid sequence: CATGLGLRYEQYF.

This clone came up many times. The V call is TRBV19, the J call TRBJ2-2, with D maybe TRBD1 (5 bases). This CDR3 contains 16 residues. Germline V lookup: CDR1 LNHDA, CDR2 SQIVND (reference sequence). The V gene lost 3 bases and the J gene lost 0 bases, with 11 bases spanning the gap. CDR3 coding DNA: TGTGCCAGTAGTATCGTCCTGACAGCGAACACCGGGGAGCTGTTTTTT. Protein: CASSIVLTANTGELFF.

This chain joins TRBV11-1 and TRBJ1-2; 7 positions agree with TRBD1. Germline V gene sequence: CDR1 SGHAT, CDR2 FQDESV (reference sequence). Trimming removed 5 bases from V and 7 bases from J; junction bases left unmatched: 13. This CDR3 is built from 15 residues. CDR3 loop: CASSPVGTGEAGYTF. DNA for the CDR3: TGTGCCAGCAGCCCTGTCGGAACAGGGGAAGCTGGCTACACCTTC.

V is TRBV29-1 and J is TRBJ2-2; a possible D gene is TRBD2 (7 bases). V lost 7 bases and J 7 bases, leaving 19 bases between the germline ends. CDR1 and CDR2 from the germline V gene are SQVTM and ANQGSEA. The CDR3 is 14 residues long. The CDR3 is CSALRGGAVGELFF. CDR3 sequence (DNA): TGCAGCGCCCTGAGGGGGGGGGCTGTCGGGGAGCTGTTTTTT.

V usage is TRBV5-1 and J usage is TRBJ1-2; D gene ambiguous. The CDR3 loop spans 14 amino acids. Germline V gene sequence: CDR1 SGHRS, CDR2 YFSETQ. Trimming took 2 bases from V and 5 from J, leaving 13 bases between them. The CDR3 sequence is CASSLDGARYGYTF. DNA of the CDR3: TGCGCCAGCAGCTTAGACGGAGCTCGGTATGGCTACACCTTC. The whole variable domain, remainder taken from reference TRBV5-1 and TRBJ1-2, is KAGVTQTPRYLIKTRGQQVTLSCSPISGHRSVSWYQQTPGQGLQFLFEYFSETQRNKGNFPGRFSGRQFSNSRSEMNVSTLELGDSALYLCASSLDGARYGYTFGSGTRLTVV.

The V and J genes are TRBV7-9 and TRBJ2-1, with 7 bases matching TRBD2. CDR3 length equals 12 residues. V trimming: 8 bases; J trimming: 7 bases; junction bases outside the gene matches: 5. Germline values: CDR1 SEHNR, CDR2 FQNEAQ (reference sequence). CDR3 DNA: TGTGCCAGCGTTTACGGGAGGAATGAGCAGTTCTTC. Translation: CASVYGRNEQFF. The full variable domain, rest sourced from reference TRBV7-9 and TRBJ2-1, is DTGVSQNPRHKITKRGQNVTFRCDPISEHNRLYWYRQTLGQGPEFLTYFQNEAQLEKSRLLSDRFSAERPKGSFSTLEIQRTEQGDSAMYLCASVYGRNEQFFGPGTRLTVL.

This clone was observed once. The chain uses TRBV3-1 (or the pseudogene TRBV3-2) and TRBJ2-1; 11 bases map to TRBD2. The CDR3 extends over 17 amino acids. Trimming took 0 bases from V and 4 from J; bases not matched to a gene: 5. Per the germline V gene, CDR1 is LGHDT and CDR2 is YNNKEL (reference sequence). CDR3 amino acids: CASSQDLTSGSYNEQFF. CDR3 coding DNA: TGTGCCAGCAGCCAAGATTTAACTAGCGGGAGTTACAATGAGCAGTTCTTC.

The chain is built from TRBV3-1 (or the pseudogene TRBV3-2) and TRBJ1-4; D is unresolved. The CDR3 spans 15 residues. Between the trimmed V and J ends, which lost 6 bases and 0 bases, there was a span of 11 bases. Per germline, CDR1 LGHDT and CDR2 YNNKEL (reference sequence). This chain's CDR3 is CASSRDGTTNEKLFF. The CDR3 DNA follows: TGTGCCAGCAGTCGTGACGGGACAACTAATGAAAAACTGTTTTTT.

This chain links TRBV7-3 with TRBJ2-3; 9 nucleotides line up with TRBD2. Germline V lookup: CDR1 SGHTA, CDR2 FQGTGA. V shed 1 base and J 2 bases; nucleotides not matched to a gene: 4. The CDR3 runs 16 residues. CDR3 nucleotide sequence: TGTGCCAGCAGCTTAAACCCTAGCGGGAACACAGATACGCAGTATTTT. This codes for CASSLNPSGNTDTQYF.

The J gene is TRBJ2-7, the V gene TRBV28, with 7 bases lining up with TRBD1. The CDR3 runs to 13 residues. Germline V gene lookup returns CDR1 MDHEN and CDR2 SYDVKM. The junction had 8 bases not matched to a gene; V was cut back by 6 bases and J by 6 bases. This CDR3 is CASRRQGPGEQYF. In DNA form, the CDR3 reads TGTGCCAGCAGACGACAGGGTCCAGGCGAGCAGTACTTC. Combining the CDR3 with reference TRBV28 and TRBJ2-7 gives the whole variable domain DVKVTQSSRYLVKRTGEKVFLECVQDMDHENMFWYRQDPGLGLRLIYFSYDVKMKEKGDIPEGYSVSREKKERFSLILESASTNQTSMYLCASRRQGPGEQYFGPGTRLTVT.

The rearrangement uses TRBV5-6 and TRBJ1-5; no clear D gene. Trimming took off 1 base at V and 4 bases at J, with 12 bases between the two ends. The CDR3 contains 15 residues. In germline, CDR1 is SGHDT, CDR2 YYEEEE. The CDR3 nucleotides are TGTGCCAGCAGCTTGAAACAGTTTACGAATCAGCCCCAGCATTTT. Translation: CASSLKQFTNQPQHF. Combining the CDR3 with reference TRBV5-6 and TRBJ1-5 gives the whole variable domain DAGVTQSPTHLIKTRGQQVTLRCSPKSGHDTVSWYQQALGQGPQFIFQYYEEEERQRGNFPDRFSGHQFPNYSSELNVNALLLGDSALYLCASSLKQFTNQPQHFGDGTRLSIL.

CDR3 nucleotide sequence: TGTGCCAGCAGCGTCAGACTAGATGGGAATATGAACACCGGGGAGCTGTTTTTT. Residues: CASSVRLDGNMNTGELFF. The chain has TRBV9 and TRBJ2-2; a weak D match, TRBD2 (6 bases). The germline V and J ends were trimmed by 2 bases and 1 base, with 18 bases remaining between them. The CDR3 length is 18 residues. CDR1 SGDLS and CDR2 YYNGEE come from the germline V gene.

The genes are TRBV11-3 and TRBJ2-7; TRBD1 matches at 8 bases. The V segment lost 3 bases and the J segment 4 bases; nucleotides outside the gene matches: 5. CDR1 is SGHNT, CDR2 YENEEA, per germline. This CDR3 is 14 amino acids long. The chain's CDR3 is CASSLTGVRYEQYF. The DNA for the CDR3 is TGTGCCAGCAGCTTGACAGGGGTAAGGTACGAGCAGTACTTC.

The chain uses TRBV7-3 and TRBJ2-1; 9 bases map to TRBD1. The V gene end was trimmed by 2 bases and the J gene end by 12 bases; junction bases not matched to a gene: 11. Germline V CDR1 and CDR2: SGHTA, FQGTGA. The CDR3 extends over 15 amino acids. The CDR3 region is CASSLGTGRLVSQFF. CDR3 nucleotides: TGTGCCAGCAGCTTAGGGACAGGGAGACTAGTTTCGCAGTTCTTC.